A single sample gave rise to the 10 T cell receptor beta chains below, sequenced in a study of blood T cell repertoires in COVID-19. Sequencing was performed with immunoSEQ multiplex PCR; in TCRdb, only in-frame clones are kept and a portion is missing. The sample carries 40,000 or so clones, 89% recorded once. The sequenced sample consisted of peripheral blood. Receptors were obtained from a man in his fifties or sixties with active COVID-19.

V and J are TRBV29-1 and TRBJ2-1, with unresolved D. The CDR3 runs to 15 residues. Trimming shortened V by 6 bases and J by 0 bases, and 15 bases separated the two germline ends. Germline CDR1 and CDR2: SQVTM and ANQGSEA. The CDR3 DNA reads TGCAGCGTGCTCGTCCCCTTTAGCTCCTACAATGAGCAGTTCTTC. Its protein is CSVLVPFSSYNEQFF.

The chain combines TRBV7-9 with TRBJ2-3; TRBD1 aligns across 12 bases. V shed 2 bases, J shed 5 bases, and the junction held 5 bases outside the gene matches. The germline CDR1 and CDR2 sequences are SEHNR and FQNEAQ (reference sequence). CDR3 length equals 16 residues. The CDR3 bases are TGTGCCAGCAGCTTAAGGGGACAGGGGGCTCTAGATACGCAGTATTTT. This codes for CASSLRGQGALDTQYF.

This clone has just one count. Here the CDR3 DNA reads TGTGCCAGCAGAGACGCAGGGTACTCCTACGAGCAGTACTTC. This encodes CASRDAGYSYEQYF. The V and J genes are TRBV27 and TRBJ2-7; TRBD1 is a possible D gene (5 bases). In germline, CDR1 is MNHEY, CDR2 SMNVEV (reference sequence). The CDR3 has 14 residues. Trimming removed 6 bases from V and 0 bases from J, with 12 bases in between.

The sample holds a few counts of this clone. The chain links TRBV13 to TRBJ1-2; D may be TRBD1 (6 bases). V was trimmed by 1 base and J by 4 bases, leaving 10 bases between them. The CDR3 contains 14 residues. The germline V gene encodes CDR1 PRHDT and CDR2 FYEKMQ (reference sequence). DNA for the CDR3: TGTGCCAGCAGCTTAGAGGACAGCCCCTATGGCTACACCTTC. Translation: CASSLEDSPYGYTF.

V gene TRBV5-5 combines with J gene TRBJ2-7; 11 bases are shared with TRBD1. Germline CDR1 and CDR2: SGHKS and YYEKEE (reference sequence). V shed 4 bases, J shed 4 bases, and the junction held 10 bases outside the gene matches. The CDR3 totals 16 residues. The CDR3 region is CASSGQGQGVSYEQYF. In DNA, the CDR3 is TGTGCCAGCAGCGGACAGGGACAGGGGGTTTCGTACGAGCAGTACTTC.

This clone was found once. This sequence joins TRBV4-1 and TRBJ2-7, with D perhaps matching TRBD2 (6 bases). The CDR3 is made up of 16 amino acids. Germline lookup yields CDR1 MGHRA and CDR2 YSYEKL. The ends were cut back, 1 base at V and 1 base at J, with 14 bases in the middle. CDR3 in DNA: TGCGCCAGCAGCCAAGGGCCGGGACTGGCATCCTACGAGCAGTACTTC. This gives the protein CASSQGPGLASYEQYF.

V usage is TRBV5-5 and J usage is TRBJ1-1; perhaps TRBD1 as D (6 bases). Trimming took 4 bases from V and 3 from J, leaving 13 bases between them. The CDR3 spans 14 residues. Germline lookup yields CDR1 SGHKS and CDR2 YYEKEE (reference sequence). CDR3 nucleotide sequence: TGTGCCAGCAGCGAAACTACAGGGCACACTGAAGCTTTCTTT. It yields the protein CASSETTGHTEAFF.

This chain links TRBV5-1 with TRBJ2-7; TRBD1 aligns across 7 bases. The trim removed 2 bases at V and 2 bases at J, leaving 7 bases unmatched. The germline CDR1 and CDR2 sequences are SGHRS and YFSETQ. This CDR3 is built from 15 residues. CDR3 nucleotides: TGCGCCAGCAGCTTCCTCCGGGACAGAACCTACGAGCAGTACTTC. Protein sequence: CASSFLRDRTYEQYF. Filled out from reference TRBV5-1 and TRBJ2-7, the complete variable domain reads KAGVTQTPRYLIKTRGQQVTLSCSPISGHRSVSWYQQTPGQGLQFLFEYFSETQRNKGNFPGRFSGRQFSNSRSEMNVSTLELGDSALYLCASSFLRDRTYEQYFGPGTRLTVT.

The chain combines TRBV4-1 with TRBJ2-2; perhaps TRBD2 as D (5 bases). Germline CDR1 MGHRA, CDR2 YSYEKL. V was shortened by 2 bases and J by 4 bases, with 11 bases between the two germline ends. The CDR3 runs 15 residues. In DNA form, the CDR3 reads TGCGCCAGCAGCCAACTTTCTAGCACCACCGGGGAGCTGTTTTTT. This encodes CASSQLSSTTGELFF.

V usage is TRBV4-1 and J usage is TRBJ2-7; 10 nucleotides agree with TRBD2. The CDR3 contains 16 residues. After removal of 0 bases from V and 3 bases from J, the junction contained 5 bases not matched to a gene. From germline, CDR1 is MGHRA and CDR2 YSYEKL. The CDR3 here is CASSQDRLAGDYEQYF. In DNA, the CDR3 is TGCGCCAGCAGCCAAGATCGCCTAGCGGGAGACTACGAGCAGTACTTC.